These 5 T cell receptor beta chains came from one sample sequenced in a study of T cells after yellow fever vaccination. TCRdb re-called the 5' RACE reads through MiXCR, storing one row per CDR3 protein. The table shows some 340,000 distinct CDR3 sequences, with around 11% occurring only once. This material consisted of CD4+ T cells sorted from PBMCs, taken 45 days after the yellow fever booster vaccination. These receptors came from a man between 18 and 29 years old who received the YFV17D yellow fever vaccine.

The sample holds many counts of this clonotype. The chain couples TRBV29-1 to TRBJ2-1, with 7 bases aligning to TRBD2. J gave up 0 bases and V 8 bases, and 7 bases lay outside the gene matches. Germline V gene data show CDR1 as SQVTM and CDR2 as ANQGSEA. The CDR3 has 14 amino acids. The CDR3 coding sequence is TGCAGCTTTGTGCGGGGGATCTCCTACAATGAGCAGTTCTTC. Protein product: CSFVRGISYNEQFF.

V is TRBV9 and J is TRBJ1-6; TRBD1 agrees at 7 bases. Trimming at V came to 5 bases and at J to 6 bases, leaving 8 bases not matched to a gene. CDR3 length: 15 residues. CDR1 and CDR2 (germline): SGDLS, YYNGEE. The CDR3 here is CASSASGQPNSPLHF. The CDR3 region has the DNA TGTGCCAGCAGTGCTTCGGGACAGCCTAATTCACCCCTCCACTTT.

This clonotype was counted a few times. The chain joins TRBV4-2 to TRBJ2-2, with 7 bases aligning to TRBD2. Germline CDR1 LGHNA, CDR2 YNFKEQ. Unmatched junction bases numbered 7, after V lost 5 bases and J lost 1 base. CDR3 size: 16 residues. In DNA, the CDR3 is TGTGCCAGCAGCGCAAAGCGGGGCGAGAACACCGGGGAGCTGTTTTTT. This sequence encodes CASSAKRGENTGELFF.

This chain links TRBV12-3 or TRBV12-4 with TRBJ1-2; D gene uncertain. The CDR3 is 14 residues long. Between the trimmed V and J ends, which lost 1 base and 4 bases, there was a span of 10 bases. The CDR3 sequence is CASSLGRSTYGYTF. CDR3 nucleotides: TGTGCCAGCAGTTTAGGGAGGTCGACCTATGGCTACACCTTC.

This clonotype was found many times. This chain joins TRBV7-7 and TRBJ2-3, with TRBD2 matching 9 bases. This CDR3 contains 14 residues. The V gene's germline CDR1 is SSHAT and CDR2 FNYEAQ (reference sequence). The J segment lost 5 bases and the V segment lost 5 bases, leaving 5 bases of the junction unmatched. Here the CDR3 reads CASSGGGAGDTQYF. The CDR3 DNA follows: TGTGCCAGCAGCGGCGGGGGGGCAGGAGATACGCAGTATTTT.